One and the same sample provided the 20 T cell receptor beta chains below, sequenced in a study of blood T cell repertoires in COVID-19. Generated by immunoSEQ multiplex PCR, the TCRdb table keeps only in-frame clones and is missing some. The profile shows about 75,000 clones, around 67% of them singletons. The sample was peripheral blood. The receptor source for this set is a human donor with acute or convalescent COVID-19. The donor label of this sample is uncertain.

CDR3 coding DNA: TGTGCCAGCAGCTCAAACAGCCCGGCAACTTTCTTT. It codes for CASSSNSPATFF. This chain links TRBV7-9 with TRBJ1-1; D ambiguous. Germline assignment: CDR1 SEHNR and CDR2 FQNEAQ (reference sequence). V lost 4 bases and J lost 12, with 15 bases in between. CDR3 length: 12 amino acids.

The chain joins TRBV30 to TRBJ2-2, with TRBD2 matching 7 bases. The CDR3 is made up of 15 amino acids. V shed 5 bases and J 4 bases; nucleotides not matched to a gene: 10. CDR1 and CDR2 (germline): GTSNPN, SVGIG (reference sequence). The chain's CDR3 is CAWLPPGRVTGELFF. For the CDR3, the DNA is TGTGCCTGGCTTCCCCCAGGGAGGGTCACCGGGGAGCTGTTTTTT.

CDR3 sequence reads: CASSLEDTQYF. The CDR3 DNA follows: TGTGCCAGCAGCTTAGAAGATACGCAGTATTTT. This rearrangement joins TRBV3-1 (or the pseudogene TRBV3-2) to TRBJ2-3; no clear D. CDR1 is LGHDT, CDR2 YNNKEL, per germline (reference sequence). V lost 5 bases, J lost 5 bases, and 5 bases lay in between. The CDR3 runs to 11 residues.

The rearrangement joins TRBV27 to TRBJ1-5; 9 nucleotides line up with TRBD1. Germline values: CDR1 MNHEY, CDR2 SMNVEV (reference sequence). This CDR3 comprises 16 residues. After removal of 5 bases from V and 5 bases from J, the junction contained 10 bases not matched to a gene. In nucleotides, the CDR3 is TGTGCCAGCAGTCCCACGTGGGGACAGGGATATCAGCCCCAGCATTTT. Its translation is CASSPTWGQGYQPQHF.

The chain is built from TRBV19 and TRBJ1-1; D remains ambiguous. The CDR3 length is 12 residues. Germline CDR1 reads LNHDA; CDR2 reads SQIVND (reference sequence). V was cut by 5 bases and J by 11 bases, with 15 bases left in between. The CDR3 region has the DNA TGTGCCAGTAGTCTGGAGTGGCCCCGGGCTTTCTTT. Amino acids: CASSLEWPRAFF.

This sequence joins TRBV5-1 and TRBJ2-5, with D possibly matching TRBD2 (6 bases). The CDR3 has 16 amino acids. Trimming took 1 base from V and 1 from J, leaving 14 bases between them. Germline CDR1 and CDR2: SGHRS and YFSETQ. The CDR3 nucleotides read TGCGCCAGCAGCTTGACCTTCCGGGACTTCCAAGAGACCCAGTACTTC. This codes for CASSLTFRDFQETQYF.

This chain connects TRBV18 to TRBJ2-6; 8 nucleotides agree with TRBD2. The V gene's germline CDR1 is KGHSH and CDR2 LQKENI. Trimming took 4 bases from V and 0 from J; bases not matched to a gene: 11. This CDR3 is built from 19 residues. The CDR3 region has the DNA TGTGCCAGCTCACTTACACCCCTAGCGGGCCCCTCTGGGGCCAACGTCCTGACTTTC. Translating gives CASSLTPLAGPSGANVLTF.

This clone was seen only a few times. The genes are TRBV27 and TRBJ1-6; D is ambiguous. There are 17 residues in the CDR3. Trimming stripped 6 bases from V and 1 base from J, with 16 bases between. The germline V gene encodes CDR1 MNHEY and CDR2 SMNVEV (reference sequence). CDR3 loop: CASRASSGESYNSPLHF. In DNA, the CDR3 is TGTGCCAGCAGGGCGTCTTCAGGTGAATCCTATAATTCACCCCTCCACTTT.

CDR3 region: CASSFGRGGAGELFF. CDR3 coding DNA: TGTGCCAGCAGCTTCGGGCGGGGGGGCGCCGGGGAGCTGTTTTTT. The gene calls are TRBV5-6 and TRBJ2-2, with 9 nucleotides matching TRBD2. The CDR3 is 15 amino acids. Germline V gene lookup returns CDR1 SGHDT and CDR2 YYEEEE. J was trimmed by 6 bases and V by 2 bases; bases with no gene match: 5.

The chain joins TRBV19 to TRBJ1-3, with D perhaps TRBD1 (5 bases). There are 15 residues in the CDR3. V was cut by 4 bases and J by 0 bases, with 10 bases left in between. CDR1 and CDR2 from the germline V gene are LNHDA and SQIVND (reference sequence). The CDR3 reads CASSNYRSSGNTIYF. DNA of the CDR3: TGTGCCAGTAGTAATTACAGGAGCTCTGGAAACACCATATATTTT.

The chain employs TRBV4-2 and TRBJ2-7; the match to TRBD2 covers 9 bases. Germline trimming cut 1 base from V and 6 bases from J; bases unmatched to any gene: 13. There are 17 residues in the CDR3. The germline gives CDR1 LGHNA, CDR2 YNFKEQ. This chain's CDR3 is CASSQVRQGGREPEQYF. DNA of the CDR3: TGTGCCAGCAGCCAAGTCCGACAGGGCGGGAGGGAACCCGAGCAGTACTTC.

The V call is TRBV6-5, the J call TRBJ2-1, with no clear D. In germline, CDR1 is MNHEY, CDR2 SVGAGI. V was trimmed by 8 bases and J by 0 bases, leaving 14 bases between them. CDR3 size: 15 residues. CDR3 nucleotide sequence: TGTGCCAGCGGCCTTGACACAAGCTCCTACAATGAGCAGTTCTTC. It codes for CASGLDTSSYNEQFF.

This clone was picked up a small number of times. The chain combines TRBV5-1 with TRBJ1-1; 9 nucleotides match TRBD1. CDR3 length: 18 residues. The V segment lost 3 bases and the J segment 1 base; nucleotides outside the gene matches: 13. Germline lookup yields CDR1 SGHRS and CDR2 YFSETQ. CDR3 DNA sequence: TGCGCCAGCAGCTCTATCTCGGGACAGGGAGGGAGGAACACTGAAGCTTTCTTT. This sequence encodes CASSSISGQGGRNTEAFF.

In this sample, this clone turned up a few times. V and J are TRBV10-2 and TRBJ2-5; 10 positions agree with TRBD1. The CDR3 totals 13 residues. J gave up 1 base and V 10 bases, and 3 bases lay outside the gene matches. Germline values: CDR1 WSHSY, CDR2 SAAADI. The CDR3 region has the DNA TGCGCCACCCGGGACAGGGGCCAAGAGACCCAGTACTTC. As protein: CATRDRGQETQYF.

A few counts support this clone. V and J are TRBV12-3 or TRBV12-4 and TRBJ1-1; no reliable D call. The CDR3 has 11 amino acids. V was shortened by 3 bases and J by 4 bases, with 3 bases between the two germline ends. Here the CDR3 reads CASSLSTEAFF. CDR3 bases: TGTGCCAGCAGTTTGAGCACTGAAGCTTTCTTT.

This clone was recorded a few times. Written as DNA, the CDR3 is TGTGCCAGCAGCCTCCAGGGCAGGGGAAATTCCTACGAGCAGTACGTC. This translates into CASSLQGRGNSYEQYV. The V and J genes are TRBV3-1 (or the pseudogene TRBV3-2) and TRBJ2-7, with D possibly TRBD1 on 6 matching bases. V lost 4 bases and J lost 1, with 17 bases in between. From germline, CDR1 is LGHDT and CDR2 YNNKEL (reference sequence). This CDR3 spans 16 amino acids.

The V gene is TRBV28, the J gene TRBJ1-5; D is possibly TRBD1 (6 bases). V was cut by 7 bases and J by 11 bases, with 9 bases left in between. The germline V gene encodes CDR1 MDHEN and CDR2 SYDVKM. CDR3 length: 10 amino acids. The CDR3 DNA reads TGTGCCAGCACAGGGGTCTCCCAGCATTTT. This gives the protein CASTGVSQHF. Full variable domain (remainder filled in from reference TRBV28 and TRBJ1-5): DVKVTQSSRYLVKRTGEKVFLECVQDMDHENMFWYRQDPGLGLRLIYFSYDVKMKEKGDIPEGYSVSREKKERFSLILESASTNQTSMYLCASTGVSQHFGDGTRLSIL.

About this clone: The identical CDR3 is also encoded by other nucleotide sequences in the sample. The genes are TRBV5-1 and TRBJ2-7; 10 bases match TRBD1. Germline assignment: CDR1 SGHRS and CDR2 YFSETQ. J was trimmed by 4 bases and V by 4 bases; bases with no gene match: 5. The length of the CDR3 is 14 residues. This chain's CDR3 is CASSPWDRGYEQYF. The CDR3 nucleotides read TGCGCCAGCAGCCCCTGGGACAGGGGTTACGAGCAGTACTTC. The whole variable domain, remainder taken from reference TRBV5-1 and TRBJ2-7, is KAGVTQTPRYLIKTRGQQVTLSCSPISGHRSVSWYQQTPGQGLQFLFEYFSETQRNKGNFPGRFSGRQFSNSRSEMNVSTLELGDSALYLCASSPWDRGYEQYFGPGTRLTVT.

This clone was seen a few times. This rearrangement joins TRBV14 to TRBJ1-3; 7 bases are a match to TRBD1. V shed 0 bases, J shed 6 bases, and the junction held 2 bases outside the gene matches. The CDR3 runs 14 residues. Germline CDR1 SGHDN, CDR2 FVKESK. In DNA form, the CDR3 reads TGTGCCAGCAGCCAAGAGGGACAGTCAAACACCATATATTTT. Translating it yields CASSQEGQSNTIYF.

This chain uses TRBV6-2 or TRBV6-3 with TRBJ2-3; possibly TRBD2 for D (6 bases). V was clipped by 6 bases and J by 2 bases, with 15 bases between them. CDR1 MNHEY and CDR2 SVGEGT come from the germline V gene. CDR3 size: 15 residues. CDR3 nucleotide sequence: TGTGCCAGCAGCTGGGACTTCGGCTTCACAGATACGCAGTATTTT. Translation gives CASSWDFGFTDTQYF.